This TCR beta chain was sequenced in a study of T cell responses to AZD1222 COVID-19 vaccine. Findings of the study overall: Donors, mostly white British, included more females; clonal diversity was possibly underestimated.

A word on this clone: What it recognizes is unknown.

TCRdb's copy holds only in-frame clones and misses some; the assay was immunoSEQ multiplex PCR. The sample shows tens of thousands of clones, 90% of them seen only once. This TCR came from an adult who received the AZD1222 COVID-19 vaccine. The input for sequencing was peripheral blood, taken 28 days after the second AZD1222 dose.

Written as DNA, the CDR3 is TGTGCCAGCAGCCGGCTCATCGGACAGGGGTCTGGAAACACCATATATTTT. Its translation is CASSRLIGQGSGNTIYF. This chain uses TRBV11-2 with TRBJ1-3; the match to TRBD1 covers 9 bases. Germline lookup yields CDR1 SGHAT and CDR2 FQNNGV. The CDR3 contains 17 residues. V lost 5 bases and J lost 1; bases outside the gene matches: 9.